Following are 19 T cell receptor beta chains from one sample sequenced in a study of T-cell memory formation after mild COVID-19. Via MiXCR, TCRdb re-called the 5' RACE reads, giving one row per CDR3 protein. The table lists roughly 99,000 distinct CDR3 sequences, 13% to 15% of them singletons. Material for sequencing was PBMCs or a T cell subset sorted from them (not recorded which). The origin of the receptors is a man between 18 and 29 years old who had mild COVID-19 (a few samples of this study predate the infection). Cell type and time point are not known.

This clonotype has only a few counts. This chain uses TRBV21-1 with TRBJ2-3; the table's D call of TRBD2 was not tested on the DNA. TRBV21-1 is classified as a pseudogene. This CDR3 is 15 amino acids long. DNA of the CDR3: TGTGCCTCCGGACTAGCGGGACCTACCACAGATACGCAGTATTTT. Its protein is CASGLAGPTTDTQYF.

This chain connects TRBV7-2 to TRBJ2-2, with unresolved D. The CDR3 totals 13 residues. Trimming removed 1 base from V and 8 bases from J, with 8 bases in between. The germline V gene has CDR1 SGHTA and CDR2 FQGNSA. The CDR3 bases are TGTGCCAGCAGCTTAGTGGTCGTGGGGGAGCTGTTTTTT. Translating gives CASSLVVVGELFF.

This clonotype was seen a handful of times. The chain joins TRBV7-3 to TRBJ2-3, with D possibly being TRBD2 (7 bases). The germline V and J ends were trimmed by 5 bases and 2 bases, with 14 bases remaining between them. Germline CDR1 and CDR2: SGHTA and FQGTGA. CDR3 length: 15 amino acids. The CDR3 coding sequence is TGTGCCAGCAGCCCCATTGGGGGGGCCACAGATACGCAGTATTTT. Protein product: CASSPIGGATDTQYF.

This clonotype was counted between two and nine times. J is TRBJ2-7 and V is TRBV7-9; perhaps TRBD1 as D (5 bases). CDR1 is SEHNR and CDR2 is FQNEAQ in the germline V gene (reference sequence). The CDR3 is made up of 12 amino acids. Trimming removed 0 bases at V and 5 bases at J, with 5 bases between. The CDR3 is CASSLAGDEQYV. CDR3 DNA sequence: TGTGCCAGCAGCTTAGCAGGGGACGAGCAGTACGTC.

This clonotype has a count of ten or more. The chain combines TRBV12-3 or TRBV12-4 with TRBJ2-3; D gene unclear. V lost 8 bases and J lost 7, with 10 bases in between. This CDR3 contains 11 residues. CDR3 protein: CASSSVYTQYF. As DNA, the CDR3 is TGTGCCAGCTCGAGTGTTTATACGCAGTATTTT.

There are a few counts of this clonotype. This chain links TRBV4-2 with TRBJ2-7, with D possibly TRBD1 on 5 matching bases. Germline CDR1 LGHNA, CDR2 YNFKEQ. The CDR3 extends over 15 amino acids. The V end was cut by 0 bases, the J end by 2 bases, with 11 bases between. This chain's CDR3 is CASSQEDLGAYEQYF. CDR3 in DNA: TGTGCCAGCAGCCAAGAAGATCTAGGGGCCTACGAGCAGTACTTC.

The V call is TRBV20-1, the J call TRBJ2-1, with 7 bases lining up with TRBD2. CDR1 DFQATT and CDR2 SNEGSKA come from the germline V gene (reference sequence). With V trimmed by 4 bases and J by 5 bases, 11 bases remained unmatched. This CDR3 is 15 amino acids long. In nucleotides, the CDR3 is TGCAGTGCTATTCCCGGGACTACACCACACAATGAGCAGTTCTTC. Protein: CSAIPGTTPHNEQFF.

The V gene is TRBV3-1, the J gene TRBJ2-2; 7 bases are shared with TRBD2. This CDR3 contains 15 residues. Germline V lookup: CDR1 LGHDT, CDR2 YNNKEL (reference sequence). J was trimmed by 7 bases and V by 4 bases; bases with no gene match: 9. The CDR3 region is CASSRDYHEGGELFF. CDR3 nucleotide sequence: TGTGCCAGCAGCCGGGACTACCATGAGGGCGGGGAGCTGTTTTTT.

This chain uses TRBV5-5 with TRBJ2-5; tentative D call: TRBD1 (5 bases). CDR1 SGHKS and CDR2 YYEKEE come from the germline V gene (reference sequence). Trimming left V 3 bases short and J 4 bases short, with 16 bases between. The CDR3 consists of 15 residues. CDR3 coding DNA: TGTGCCAGCAGCTACGACAGCCCGTCGGCAGAGACCCAGTACTTC. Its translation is CASSYDSPSAETQYF. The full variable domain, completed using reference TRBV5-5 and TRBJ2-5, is DAGVTQSPTHLIKTRGQQVTLRCSPISGHKSVSWYQQVLGQGPQFIFQYYEKEERGRGNFPDRFSARQFPNYSSELNVNALLLGDSALYLCASSYDSPSAETQYFGPGTRLLVL.

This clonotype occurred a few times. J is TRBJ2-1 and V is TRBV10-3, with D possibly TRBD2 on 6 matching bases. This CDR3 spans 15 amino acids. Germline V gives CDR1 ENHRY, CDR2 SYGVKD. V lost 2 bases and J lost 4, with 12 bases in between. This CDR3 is CAISEPGGRYNEQFF. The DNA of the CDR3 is TGTGCCATCAGTGAGCCCGGGGGTAGGTACAATGAGCAGTTCTTC.

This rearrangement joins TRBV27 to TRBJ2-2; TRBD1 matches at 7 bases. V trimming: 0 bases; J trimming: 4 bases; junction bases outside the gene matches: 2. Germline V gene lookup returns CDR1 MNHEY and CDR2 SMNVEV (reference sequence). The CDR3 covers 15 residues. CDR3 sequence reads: CASSLSRGRTGELFF. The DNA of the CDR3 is TGTGCCAGCAGTTTATCTAGGGGGCGCACCGGGGAGCTGTTTTTT.

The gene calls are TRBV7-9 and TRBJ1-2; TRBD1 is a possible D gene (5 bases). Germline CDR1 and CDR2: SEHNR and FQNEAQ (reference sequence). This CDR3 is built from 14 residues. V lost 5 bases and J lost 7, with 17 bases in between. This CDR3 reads CASSPGAGLGGYTF. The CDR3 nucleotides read TGTGCCAGCAGCCCCGGCGCGGGGCTAGGTGGCTACACCTTC.

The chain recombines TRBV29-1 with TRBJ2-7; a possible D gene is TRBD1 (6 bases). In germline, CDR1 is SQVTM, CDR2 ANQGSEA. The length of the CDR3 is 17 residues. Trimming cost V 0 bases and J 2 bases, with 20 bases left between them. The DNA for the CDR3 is TGCAGCGTTGAAGATAGGGGGAAGGGGCGATCAGCCTACGAGCAGTACTTC. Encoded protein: CSVEDRGKGRSAYEQYF.

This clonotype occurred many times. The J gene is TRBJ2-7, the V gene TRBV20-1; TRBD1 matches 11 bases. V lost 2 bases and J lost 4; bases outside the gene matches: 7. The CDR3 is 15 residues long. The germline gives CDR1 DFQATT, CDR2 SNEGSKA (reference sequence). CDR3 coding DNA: TGCAGTGCTAGACCGGGGACAGGGGGTATATACGAGCAGTACTTC. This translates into CSARPGTGGIYEQYF.

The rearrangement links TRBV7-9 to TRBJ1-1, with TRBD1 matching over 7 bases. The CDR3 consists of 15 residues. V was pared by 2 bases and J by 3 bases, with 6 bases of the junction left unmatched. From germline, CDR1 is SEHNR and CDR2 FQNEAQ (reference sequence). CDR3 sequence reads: CASSLPRQGYTEAFF. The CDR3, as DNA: TGTGCCAGCAGCTTACCGAGACAGGGTTACACTGAAGCTTTCTTT.

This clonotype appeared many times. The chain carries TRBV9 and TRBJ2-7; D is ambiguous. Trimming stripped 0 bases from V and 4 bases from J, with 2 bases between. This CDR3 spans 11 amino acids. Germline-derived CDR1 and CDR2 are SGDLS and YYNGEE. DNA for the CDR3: TGTGCCAGCAGCGTAGGTTACGAGCAGTACGTC. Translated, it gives CASSVGYEQYV.

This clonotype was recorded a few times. The CDR3 sequence is CSASPGQGGYEQYF. The DNA of the CDR3 is TGCAGTGCTAGCCCCGGGCAGGGAGGTTACGAGCAGTACTTC. The chain is built from TRBV20-1 and TRBJ2-7, with a possible D match to TRBD2 (6 bases). The CDR3 has 14 amino acids. Trimming took 3 bases from V and 4 from J, leaving 16 bases between them. Germline-derived CDR1 and CDR2 are DFQATT and SNEGSKA (reference sequence).

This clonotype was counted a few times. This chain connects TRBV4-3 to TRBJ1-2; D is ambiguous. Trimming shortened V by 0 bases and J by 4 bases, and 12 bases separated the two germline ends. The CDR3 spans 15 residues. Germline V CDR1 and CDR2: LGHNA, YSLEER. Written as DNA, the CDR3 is TGCGCCAGCAGCCAAGAGGCAATGGGAGGCTATGGCTACACCTTC. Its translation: CASSQEAMGGYGYTF.

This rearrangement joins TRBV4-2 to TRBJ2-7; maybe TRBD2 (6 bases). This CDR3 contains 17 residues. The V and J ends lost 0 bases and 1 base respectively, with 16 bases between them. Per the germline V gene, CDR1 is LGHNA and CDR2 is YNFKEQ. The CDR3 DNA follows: TGTGCCAGCAGCCAAGACGGTCCCGGGACTGAGTCCTACGAGCAGTACTTC. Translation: CASSQDGPGTESYEQYF.